Each of the 10 T cell receptor beta chains below was sequenced from the same sample in a study of blood T cell repertoires in COVID-19. Profiled with immunoSEQ multiplex PCR; TCRdb holds only in-frame clones, not every one. Here the sample spans about 170,000 clones, about 90% being singletons. Sequencing was performed on peripheral blood. The source is a man aged 30 to 45 with COVID-19, enrolled during active disease.

This chain's CDR3 is CASSQDSSYEQYF. In DNA, the CDR3 is TGTGCCAGCAGCCAAGATAGTTCCTACGAGCAGTACTTC. The chain has TRBV4-2 and TRBJ2-7, with D unresolved. Germline CDR1 and CDR2: LGHNA and YNFKEQ. CDR3 length: 13 amino acids. V dropped 0 bases and J dropped 1 base, with 4 bases sitting between them.

The chain uses TRBV27 and TRBJ2-7; 11 bases are shared with TRBD1. Germline V gene data show CDR1 as MNHEY and CDR2 as SMNVEV (reference sequence). The CDR3 length is 14 residues. After removal of 3 bases from V and 7 bases from J, the junction contained 5 bases not matched to a gene. CDR3: CASSLGTGGREQYF. The CDR3 DNA follows: TGTGCCAGCAGTTTGGGGACAGGGGGTCGGGAGCAGTACTTC.

V is TRBV18 and J is TRBJ1-2; D is ambiguous. CDR3 length: 15 amino acids. V lost 2 bases and J lost 3, with 13 bases in between. Germline loops: CDR1 KGHSH, CDR2 LQKENI. This chain's CDR3 is CASSPSSNSYYGYTF. The CDR3 nucleotides read TGTGCCAGCTCACCATCCTCTAATAGTTACTATGGCTACACCTTC.

In regard to this clone: The sample carries other DNA sequences with the same CDR3. V is TRBV28 and J is TRBJ2-7, with a tentative D call TRBD1 (6 bases). This CDR3 spans 14 amino acids. The V end was cut by 2 bases, the J end by 2 bases, with 10 bases between. In germline, CDR1 is MDHEN, CDR2 SYDVKM. The CDR3, as DNA: TGTGCCAGCAGTTTACTGGGACAAACCTACGAGCAGTACTTC. Its protein is CASSLLGQTYEQYF. The whole variable domain, remainder taken from reference TRBV28 and TRBJ2-7, is DVKVTQSSRYLVKRTGEKVFLECVQDMDHENMFWYRQDPGLGLRLIYFSYDVKMKEKGDIPEGYSVSREKKERFSLILESASTNQTSMYLCASSLLGQTYEQYFGPGTRLTVT.

The chain combines TRBV7-6 with TRBJ2-1; no clear D. Trimming cost V 5 bases and J 0 bases, with 14 bases left between them. The CDR3 runs to 16 residues. Germline lookup yields CDR1 SGHVS and CDR2 FNYEAQ. CDR3 nucleotide sequence: TGTGCCAGCAGCGATTCGGCCCCAGGCTCCTACAATGAGCAGTTCTTC. Its translation is CASSDSAPGSYNEQFF.

J is TRBJ1-4 and V is TRBV18; tentative D call: TRBD1 (6 bases). V was cut by 6 bases and J by 4 bases, with 15 bases left in between. Germline V gene sequence: CDR1 KGHSH, CDR2 LQKENI. The CDR3 contains 15 residues. The CDR3 DNA sequence: TGTGCCAGCTCCACCTGGACAGACGATAATGAAAAACTGTTTTTT. Translating it yields CASSTWTDDNEKLFF.

This clone appeared once. The rearrangement links TRBV4-1 to TRBJ1-2, with 11 positions matching TRBD1. This CDR3 has 16 residues. CDR1 and CDR2 from the germline V gene are MGHRA and YSYEKL. Trimming at V came to 0 bases and at J to 6 bases, leaving 6 bases not matched to a gene. The CDR3 protein is CASSQDFGQGADGYTF. In DNA form, the CDR3 reads TGCGCCAGCAGCCAAGATTTCGGACAGGGGGCAGATGGCTACACCTTC.

Only one count was recorded for this clone. The gene calls are TRBV7-6 and TRBJ1-5, with 10 bases aligning to TRBD1. The CDR3 contains 17 residues. The V gene's germline CDR1 is SGHVS and CDR2 FNYEAQ. V was clipped by 5 bases and J by 1 base; unmatched bases: 8. DNA of the CDR3: TGTGCCAGCAGCACTCGGACAGGGGGGCCAAGCAATCAGCCCCAGCATTTT. Translated: CASSTRTGGPSNQPQHF.

CDR3 coding DNA: TGTGCCAGCAGCCTAGGAATAGCCTACGAGCAGTACTTC. Protein product: CASSLGIAYEQYF. The chain couples TRBV7-8 to TRBJ2-7; D uncertain. The CDR3 runs 13 residues. The germline V gene has CDR1 SGHVS and CDR2 FQNEAQ. The ends were cut back, 5 bases at V and 2 bases at J, with 10 bases in the middle.

This chain uses TRBV28 with TRBJ1-2; 7 nucleotides agree with TRBD1. Unmatched junction bases numbered 6, after V lost 7 bases and J lost 1 base. The CDR3 loop spans 14 amino acids. The germline V gene encodes CDR1 MDHEN and CDR2 SYDVKM. CDR3: CASTTGDINYGYTF. In nucleotides, the CDR3 is TGTGCCAGCACCACAGGGGATATTAACTATGGCTACACCTTC.